This T cell receptor (beta chain) was retrieved from a study of T cells in Graves' hyperthyroidism and ophthalmopathy. Trimming stripped 1 base from V and 5 bases from J, with 17 bases between. This CDR3 spans 17 amino acids. The germline CDR1 and CDR2 sequences are SGHVS and FNYEAQ. Amplified regions were TCR beta CDR3 sequences from RNA transcripts. Initially, a first-round RT-PCR of the TCR CDR3 employed the HTBI primer set. TCRdb re-called the multiplex PCR reads with MiXCR, one entry per CDR3 protein. This sample has a few hundred thousand distinct CDR3 sequences, with around 45% found just once. This clonotype has ten or more counts.

The sequence was obtained from a woman aged 18-29 years with Graves' hyperthyroidism. Sequences were obtained from peripheral blood or thyroid tissue (not recorded which). V and J are TRBV7-6 and TRBJ1-4, with a tentative D call TRBD1 (5 bases). The CDR3 DNA reads as TGTGCCAGCAGCTTAGAGGGGACGGGGCAACGGAATGAAAAACTGTTTTTT. As protein: CASSLEGTGQRNEKLFF.